This T cell receptor (beta chain) was identified in a study of T cells in Graves' hyperthyroidism and ophthalmopathy. RNA transcripts yielded amplified TCR beta CDR3 regions. HTBI primers were employed in a first-round RT-PCR of the TCR CDR3. TCRdb called the multiplex PCR reads again in MiXCR, with one record for every CDR3 protein. The table has roughly 380,000 distinct CDR3 sequences, around a sixth seen once; the top ten hold around 15%. Trimming removed 2 bases from V and 4 bases from J, with 11 bases in between. Germline values: CDR1 MNHEY, CDR2 SMNVEV (reference sequence). The length of the CDR3 is 14 residues. Clinical symptoms, serum thyroxine, TRAb, thyroid ultrasound and orbital computed tomography established diagnosis.

The clonotype was recovered from a woman aged 35 to 49 with Graves' ophthalmopathy. The V call is TRBV27, the J call TRBJ1-2; D not resolved. Source material: blood. As DNA, the CDR3 is TGTGCCAGCAGTTTAAGGGCGCGGGGCTATGGCTACACCTTC. It yields the protein CASSLRARGYGYTF.